These 20 T cell receptor beta chains were sequenced from one sample in a study of T cells in Graves' hyperthyroidism and ophthalmopathy. It was RNA transcripts that yielded the amplified TCR beta CDR3 regions. HTBI primers were employed in a first-round RT-PCR of the TCR CDR3. TCRdb reprocessed the multiplex PCR reads with MiXCR, giving one entry per CDR3 protein. The data hold about 300,000 distinct CDR3 sequences, with roughly a fifth observed a single time. The sequencing input was blood. All receptors come from a man between 50 and 59 years old with Graves' ophthalmopathy.

This clonotype was recorded many times. The genes are TRBV27 and TRBJ2-3; D may be TRBD2 (6 bases). The V gene's germline CDR1 is MNHEY and CDR2 SMNVEV (reference sequence). V lost 4 bases to trimming and J lost 3 bases, with 14 bases between them. This CDR3 contains 15 residues. CDR3 sequence (DNA): TGTGCCAGCAGTTCCCCTTCCGGGACTACAGATACGCAGTATTTT. Amino acid sequence: CASSSPSGTTDTQYF.

This clonotype was seen ten or more times. The chain has TRBV11-3 and TRBJ2-1; 10 bases fit TRBD2. Trimming cost V 0 bases and J 7 bases; bases outside gene matches: 6. There are 16 residues in the CDR3. Germline CDR1 is SGHNT and CDR2 is YENEEA. The CDR3, as DNA: TGTGCCAGCAGCTTAGAAAGCGGGAGGGGGGGGAATGAGCAGTTCTTC. Its protein is CASSLESGRGGNEQFF. Drawing the rest from reference TRBV11-3 and TRBJ2-1, the complete variable domain is EAGVVQSPRYKIIEKKQPVAFWCNPISGHNTLYWYLQNLGQGPELLIRYENEEAVDDSQLPKDRFSAERLKGVDSTLKIQPAELGDSAVYLCASSLESGRGGNEQFFGPGTRLTVL.

The J gene is TRBJ2-1, the V gene TRBV5-1, with 13 bases lining up with TRBD2. The J segment lost 0 bases and the V segment lost 4 bases, leaving 7 bases of the junction unmatched. Germline values: CDR1 SGHRS, CDR2 YFSETQ. This CDR3 comprises 18 residues. CDR3 coding DNA: TGCGCCAGCAGCAAACTAGCGGGAGGGCCGAGCTCCTACAATGAGCAGTTCTTC. Encoded protein: CASSKLAGGPSSYNEQFF.

This clonotype was seen at least ten times. The rearrangement uses TRBV11-3 and TRBJ2-4; either TRBD1 or TRBD2 may supply D (5 bases each). CDR3 size: 13 residues. Per germline, CDR1 SGHNT and CDR2 YENEEA. Trimming took off 5 bases at V and 11 bases at J, with 16 bases between the two ends. The CDR3 DNA reads as TGTGCCAGCAGCCCCTCCACTAGAGGGGTTCAGTACTTC. Protein product: CASSPSTRGVQYF.

This clonotype was seen many times. The chain joins TRBV5-1 to TRBJ2-5; weak D call: TRBD2 (5 bases). Germline V CDR1 and CDR2: SGHRS, YFSETQ. Trimming removed 0 bases at V and 2 bases at J, with 14 bases between. The length of the CDR3 is 16 residues. CDR3 protein: CASSLGGIREQETQYF. DNA for the CDR3: TGCGCCAGCAGCTTGGGAGGCATCCGGGAACAAGAGACCCAGTACTTC. Full variable domain (remainder filled in from reference TRBV5-1 and TRBJ2-5): KAGVTQTPRYLIKTRGQQVTLSCSPISGHRSVSWYQQTPGQGLQFLFEYFSETQRNKGNFPGRFSGRQFSNSRSEMNVSTLELGDSALYLCASSLGGIREQETQYFGPGTRLLVL.

This rearrangement joins TRBV27 to TRBJ2-1; D is ambiguous. Looked up from germline, CDR1 is MNHEY and CDR2 is SMNVEV (reference sequence). The CDR3 consists of 13 residues. Between the trimmed V and J ends, which lost 5 bases and 5 bases, there was a span of 10 bases. The CDR3 nucleotides are TGTGCCAGCAGTCTAAGGTGGAACAATGAGCAGTTCTTC. Protein product: CASSLRWNNEQFF.

Note on this clonotype: This may be a read error: a much more frequent sequence differs by one nucleotide. Here the CDR3 DNA reads TGTGCCAGCAAAGTAGGGTTCCCTCACGAGCAGTTCTTC. Translation gives CASKVGFPHEQFF. V is TRBV28 and J is TRBJ2-1, with D unresolved. V was pared by 7 bases and J by 10 bases, with 17 bases between. The V gene's germline CDR1 is MDHEN and CDR2 SYDVKM. The CDR3 is 13 residues long.

There are a few counts of this clonotype. The chain uses TRBV28 and TRBJ1-1, with D maybe TRBD1 (5 bases). V gave up 7 bases and J gave up 6 bases, with 12 bases separating them. The CDR3 is 12 amino acids. The V gene's germline CDR1 is MDHEN and CDR2 SYDVKM. CDR3 DNA: TGTGCCAGCAAGGAGGGGACGGCTGAAGCTTTCTTT. It is translated as CASKEGTAEAFF.

This clonotype occurred once. A read error may explain this, as a much larger clone is one base away. The J gene is TRBJ2-7, the V gene TRBV11-2; D remains unclear. This CDR3 contains 12 residues. The V gene lost 5 bases and the J gene lost 9 bases, with 14 bases spanning the gap. Germline V gene data show CDR1 as SGHAT and CDR2 as FQNNGV. The DNA for the CDR3 is TGTGCCAGCAGCCCTACACCCTTCGGGCAGTACTTC. As protein: CASSPTPFGQYF.

This clonotype was recorded many times. The rearrangement links TRBV5-1 to TRBJ2-3; 9 nucleotides align to TRBD1. Germline V gene data show CDR1 as SGHRS and CDR2 as YFSETQ. The CDR3 has 16 amino acids. J was trimmed by 2 bases and V by 1 base; bases with no gene match: 5. The CDR3 DNA is TGCGCCAGCAGCTTGCTACAGGGGGCTTACACAGATACGCAGTATTTT. It specifies CASSLLQGAYTDTQYF.

This clonotype was seen at least ten times. The chain links TRBV30 to TRBJ1-1; the D is unclear. The CDR3 has 13 residues. V lost 3 bases and J lost 3, with 11 bases in between. Germline CDR1 reads GTSNPN; CDR2 reads SVGIG (reference sequence). The CDR3 sequence is CAWRRIPDTEAFF. The CDR3 coding sequence is TGTGCCTGGAGAAGGATTCCGGACACTGAAGCTTTCTTT.

The rearrangement joins TRBV29-1 to TRBJ1-2, with D uncertain. Germline-derived CDR1 and CDR2 are SQVTM and ANQGSEA. The CDR3 contains 14 residues. V was clipped by 0 bases and J by 6 bases, with 14 bases between them. The CDR3 sequence: CSVEDKPWVHGYTF. The CDR3 DNA reads as TGCAGCGTTGAAGATAAGCCCTGGGTGCATGGCTACACCTTC.

This clonotype showed up just once. The rearrangement joins TRBV19 to TRBJ1-2; the D is unclear. This CDR3 region has 14 residues. Trimming removed 6 bases at V and 4 bases at J, with 15 bases between. CDR1 LNHDA and CDR2 SQIVND come from the germline V gene (reference sequence). The DNA of the CDR3 is TGTGCCAGTAGACCCCAGCCGGAATTCTATGGCTACACCTTC. Its translation: CASRPQPEFYGYTF.

This chain joins TRBV30 and TRBJ2-1, with 11 bases fitting TRBD2. The CDR3 extends over 18 amino acids. Germline lookup yields CDR1 GTSNPN and CDR2 SVGIG (reference sequence). V gave up 1 base and J gave up 0 bases; unmatched junction bases: 8. This CDR3 is CAWSGVAGGRSSYNEQFF. The DNA of the CDR3 is TGTGCCTGGAGTGGGGTAGCGGGAGGGCGGAGCTCCTACAATGAGCAGTTCTTC.

This clonotype was counted a few times. The rearrangement joins TRBV20-1 to TRBJ2-7, with 12 bases lining up with TRBD2. This CDR3 has 17 amino acids. CDR1 DFQATT and CDR2 SNEGSKA come from the germline V gene (reference sequence). With 1 base clipped from V and 2 bases from J, the junction kept 9 bases outside the gene matches. The CDR3, as DNA: TGCAGTGCTAGAGGGTTGACTAGCGGGAGTCTTCCCTACGAGCAGTACTTC. It specifies CSARGLTSGSLPYEQYF.

This chain connects TRBV20-1 to TRBJ2-7, with 10 positions matching TRBD2. Germline lookup yields CDR1 DFQATT and CDR2 SNEGSKA (reference sequence). The CDR3 runs to 14 residues. V lost 5 bases, J lost 2 bases, and 6 bases stayed unmatched. DNA for the CDR3: TGCAGTGCTCCGACCGGGACTAGCGCCTACGAGCAGTACTTC. Protein product: CSAPTGTSAYEQYF.

This clonotype was seen a few times. The chain couples TRBV27 to TRBJ2-7, with no clear D. Per the germline V gene, CDR1 is MNHEY and CDR2 is SMNVEV (reference sequence). This CDR3 region has 14 residues. V dropped 7 bases and J dropped 2 bases, with 15 bases sitting between them. CDR3 bases: TGTGCCAGCATATGGAGCCCAAGCACCTACGAGCAGTACTTC. Protein: CASIWSPSTYEQYF.

The chain uses TRBV10-3 and TRBJ2-5, with D perhaps matching TRBD2 (6 bases). The V end was cut by 3 bases, the J end by 5 bases, with 13 bases between. The CDR3 length is 14 residues. From germline, CDR1 is ENHRY and CDR2 SYGVKD. In DNA, the CDR3 is TGTGCCATCAGTGACGGTAGCGGTGGGGAGACCCAGTACTTC. The encoded protein is CAISDGSGGETQYF.

The gene calls are TRBV20-1 and TRBJ1-6; TRBD1 is a possible D gene (6 bases). There are 15 residues in the CDR3. Germline-derived CDR1 and CDR2 are DFQATT and SNEGSKA (reference sequence). V lost 1 base and J lost 3, with 10 bases in between. In DNA form, the CDR3 reads TGCAGTGCTAGAGCCGGACAGAACTATAATTCACCCCTCCACTTT. Residues: CSARAGQNYNSPLHF.

This clonotype was counted ten times or more. For the CDR3, the DNA is TGTGCCAGCAGCATGATCCGGGACAGGGCCACAGATACGCAGTATTTT. Residues: CASSMIRDRATDTQYF. V usage is TRBV11-2 and J usage is TRBJ2-3, with 9 bases matching TRBD1. J lost 2 bases, V lost 5 bases, and 8 bases had no gene match. Germline V lookup: CDR1 SGHAT, CDR2 FQNNGV. The CDR3 extends over 16 amino acids.